One and the same sample provided the 30 T cell receptor beta chains below, sequenced in a study of blood T cells in healthy people across ages. Sample-barcoded 5' priming and a J-beta primer mix drove a second PCR of roughly 6 to 12 cycles. Using its own MiXCR run on the 5' RACE reads, TCRdb lists one record per CDR3 protein. The profile shows 780,000 or so distinct CDR3 sequences, 50% to 65% of them singletons. The specimen was blood. The receptors shown here come from an older man in good health.

In DNA form, the CDR3 reads TGTGCCAGCAGCGAAGGGACTAGCGGATCCTACGAGCAGTACTTC. Translating gives CASSEGTSGSYEQYF. The rearrangement links TRBV9 to TRBJ2-7; 11 positions match TRBD2. The CDR3 is 15 amino acids. From germline, CDR1 is SGDLS and CDR2 YYNGEE. V trimming: 3 bases; J trimming: 1 base; junction bases outside the gene matches: 3.

V and J are TRBV5-1 and TRBJ2-6; D is possibly TRBD1 (6 bases). Deletions cut 3 bases from V and 1 base from J, with 17 bases between. The CDR3 sequence is 18 residues long. Germline CDR1 SGHRS, CDR2 YFSETQ. The CDR3 bases are TGCGCCAGCAGCTATTACACGGGACAAATGTCTGGGGCCAACGTCCTGACTTTC. This codes for CASSYYTGQMSGANVLTF.

The rearrangement uses TRBV6-2 or TRBV6-3 and TRBJ2-1; 11 bases align to TRBD2. Per germline, CDR1 MNHEY and CDR2 SVGEGT. The CDR3 covers 16 residues. Trimming cost V 8 bases and J 9 bases; bases outside gene matches: 15. The CDR3 sequence: CASASTSGVPVGEQFF. DNA for the CDR3: TGTGCCAGCGCCTCGACTAGCGGGGTACCCGTCGGTGAGCAGTTCTTC.

The chain links TRBV15 to TRBJ2-3, with D perhaps matching TRBD2 (5 bases). Germline lookup yields CDR1 LNHNV and CDR2 YYDKDF (reference sequence). The CDR3 has 12 amino acids. Trimming took 0 bases from V and 11 from J, leaving 9 bases between them. DNA of the CDR3: TGTGCCACCAGCAGAGATGGGAGAGTGCAGTATTTT. Translation: CATSRDGRVQYF.

This clonotype was picked up many times. The chain carries TRBV29-1 and TRBJ2-7, with 8 bases matching TRBD2. CDR1 is SQVTM and CDR2 is ANQGSEA in the germline V gene. The CDR3 spans 13 residues. V trimming: 4 bases; J trimming: 2 bases; junction bases outside the gene matches: 4. This CDR3 is CSVGSGAAYEQYF. CDR3 bases: TGCAGCGTTGGTAGCGGGGCTGCCTACGAGCAGTACTTC.

The chain has TRBV9 and TRBJ2-4; D gene unclear. The J call is uncertain, as TRBJ2-7 better fits the DNA end. The CDR3 has 14 residues. Germline CDR1 is SGDLS and CDR2 is YYNGEE. The CDR3 here is CASSVATDTYEQYF. CDR3 coding DNA: TGTGCCAGCAGCGTAGCCACAGATACCTACGAGCAGTACTTC.

This clonotype was detected only once. The gene calls are TRBV29-1 and TRBJ2-2, with D perhaps matching TRBD1 or TRBD2 (6 bases each). CDR1 and CDR2 from the germline V gene are SQVTM and ANQGSEA. V was clipped by 2 bases and J by 1 base, with 17 bases between them. The CDR3 contains 17 residues. The CDR3: CSVELPGEVWNTGELFF. The CDR3 bases are TGCAGCGTTGAATTGCCAGGGGAGGTTTGGAACACCGGGGAGCTGTTTTTT.

This clonotype came up a few times. The rearrangement links TRBV10-3 to TRBJ2-1, with TRBD2 matching 8 bases. Per germline, CDR1 ENHRY and CDR2 SYGVKD. Trimming at V came to 6 bases and at J to 0 bases, leaving 7 bases not matched to a gene. This CDR3 has 16 amino acids. The CDR3 spells CAISKTSANSYNEQFF. The CDR3, as DNA: TGTGCCATCAGCAAGACTAGCGCGAACTCCTACAATGAGCAGTTCTTC.

The chain uses TRBV4-2 and TRBJ2-2; TRBD2 aligns across 10 bases. CDR1 is LGHNA and CDR2 is YNFKEQ in the germline V gene. The CDR3 runs 16 residues. V lost 0 bases to trimming and J lost 7 bases; unmatched junction nucleotides: 5. CDR3 in DNA: TGTGCCAGCAGCCAAGATTCTAGCGGGAGTGGCGGGGAGCTGTTTTTT. Amino acids: CASSQDSSGSGGELFF.

This clonotype has a count of ten or more. The J gene is TRBJ2-7, the V gene TRBV6-5; no firm D call. The germline V gene has CDR1 MNHEY and CDR2 SVGAGI. Trimming stripped 5 bases from V and 1 base from J, with 12 bases between. There are 14 residues in the CDR3. The CDR3 sequence is CASSPRIGSYEQYF. CDR3 sequence (DNA): TGTGCCAGCAGTCCTAGGATAGGGTCCTACGAGCAGTACTTC.

V usage is TRBV7-8 and J usage is TRBJ2-3; 9 nucleotides match TRBD2. V lost 1 base and J lost 0; bases outside the gene matches: 2. Germline values: CDR1 SGHVS, CDR2 FQNEAQ. There are 16 residues in the CDR3. The CDR3 sequence is CASSLGSGSSTDTQYF. The CDR3 nucleotides read TGTGCCAGCAGCTTAGGTAGCGGGAGTAGCACAGATACGCAGTATTTT.

This chain connects TRBV6-1 to TRBJ1-1, with TRBD1 as a possible D gene (6 bases). CDR1 and CDR2 (germline): MNHNS, SASEGT. CDR3 length equals 16 residues. V lost 3 bases and J lost 1, with 15 bases in between. The CDR3 here is CASSDSRGGRNTEAFF. The CDR3 coding sequence is TGTGCCAGCAGTGATAGCCGGGGGGGCAGGAACACTGAAGCTTTCTTT.

The chain has TRBV5-1 and TRBJ2-1, with 10 bases that match TRBD2. V shed 1 base, J shed 4 bases, and the junction held 11 bases outside the gene matches. The CDR3 has 18 residues. Germline CDR1 and CDR2: SGHRS and YFSETQ. This CDR3 is CASSLKGSSGSPYNEQFF. For the CDR3, the DNA is TGCGCCAGCAGCTTGAAAGGGTCTAGCGGGAGTCCTTACAATGAGCAGTTCTTC.

The chain is built from TRBV28 and TRBJ2-3; D unclear. This CDR3 comprises 12 residues. V was shortened by 5 bases and J by 4 bases, with 7 bases between the two germline ends. Looked up from germline, CDR1 is MDHEN and CDR2 is SYDVKM. CDR3 residues: CASSLFADTQYF. CDR3 bases: TGTGCCAGCAGTCTGTTTGCAGATACGCAGTATTTT.

The V gene is TRBV20-1, the J gene TRBJ1-2, with 7 nucleotides matching TRBD1. V shed 0 bases, J shed 4 bases, and the junction held 8 bases outside the gene matches. The CDR3 contains 15 residues. The germline gives CDR1 DFQATT, CDR2 SNEGSKA (reference sequence). CDR3 sequence (DNA): TGCAGTGCTAGAGAGACAGGGTCAACGTTCTATGGCTACACCTTC. It translates to CSARETGSTFYGYTF.

This clonotype was picked up a small number of times. The chain employs TRBV2 and TRBJ2-7; 7 nucleotides match TRBD2. Germline V gives CDR1 SNHLY, CDR2 FYNNEI. The junction had 10 bases not matched to a gene; V was cut back by 5 bases and J by 9 bases. The CDR3 length is 13 residues. The CDR3 DNA reads as TGTGCCAGCAGTCCCTTAGAGGGAGGGGTGCAGTACTTC. This translates into CASSPLEGGVQYF.

The chain is built from TRBV21-1 and TRBJ2-7; the D call in the table, TRBD1, was not verified against the DNA. TRBV21-1 counts as a pseudogene. The CDR3 totals 19 residues. The CDR3 here is CASSKEWGQALNFAYEQYF. The DNA for the CDR3 is TGTGCCAGCAGCAAAGAATGGGGACAGGCTCTTAATTTCGCCTACGAGCAGTACTTC.

This chain joins TRBV29-1 and TRBJ2-5, with 7 positions matching TRBD1. Germline V CDR1 and CDR2: SQVTM, ANQGSEA. CDR3 length: 15 amino acids. After removal of 6 bases from V and 11 bases from J, the junction contained 21 bases not matched to a gene. The chain's CDR3 is CSVPDRVPIFNEQYF. CDR3 in DNA: TGCAGCGTACCCGACAGGGTGCCAATTTTCAATGAGCAGTACTTC.

This chain links TRBV12-3 or TRBV12-4 with TRBJ2-1; TRBD1 agrees at 10 bases. The CDR3 extends over 15 amino acids. Trimming cost V 6 bases and J 13 bases; bases outside gene matches: 15. The CDR3 DNA reads as TGTGCCAGCAGCCCGGACTTGACAGGGGGCATTTATCAGTTCTTC. Translation gives CASSPDLTGGIYQFF.

The chain links TRBV24-1 to TRBJ1-1, with unresolved D. The CDR3 is 12 residues long. Trimming removed 7 bases at V and 4 bases at J, with 9 bases between. Germline CDR1 is KGHDR and CDR2 is SFDVKD. CDR3 nucleotides: TGTGCCACCAGCGCCGGGTCCACTGAAGCTTTCTTT. It yields the protein CATSAGSTEAFF.

The chain carries TRBV4-2 and TRBJ2-2; tentatively, D is TRBD2 (7 bases). Trimming removed 0 bases from V and 4 bases from J, with 15 bases in between. Germline V CDR1 and CDR2: LGHNA, YNFKEQ. The CDR3 is 17 amino acids. CDR3 sequence (DNA): TGTGCCAGCAGCCAAGAGGGAGGGGGAAAAGGCACCGGGGAGCTGTTTTTT. Translated: CASSQEGGGKGTGELFF.

The chain uses TRBV6-1 and TRBJ1-5; a possible D gene is TRBD1 (5 bases). The CDR3 has 16 amino acids. Per germline, CDR1 MNHNS and CDR2 SASEGT. The V gene lost 6 bases and the J gene lost 4 bases, with 19 bases spanning the gap. The CDR3 loop reads CASRDRELSRNQPQHF. In DNA, the CDR3 is TGTGCCAGCAGAGACAGAGAACTGAGTCGGAATCAGCCCCAGCATTTT.

This clonotype showed up just once. V usage is TRBV11-1 and J usage is TRBJ2-3, with a weak D call TRBD2 (7 bases). The CDR3 length is 14 residues. V was shortened by 8 bases and J by 14 bases, with 26 bases between the two germline ends. Per germline, CDR1 SGHAT and CDR2 FQDESV (reference sequence). CDR3 amino acids: CASGPAGAHRYAYF. In DNA, the CDR3 is TGTGCCAGCGGACCCGCGGGGGCACACAGATACGCGTATTTT.

This chain uses TRBV7-9 with TRBJ2-1, with D maybe TRBD1 (6 bases). The J call may be faulty, since TRBJ2-7 better matches the DNA end. CDR1 and CDR2 from the germline V gene are SEHNR and FQNEAQ (reference sequence). CDR3 length equals 17 residues. For the CDR3, the DNA is TGTGCCAGCAGCTTAGTCCTCGCACAGGGCTCCTACAATGAGCAGTACTTC. It specifies CASSLVLAQGSYNEQYF.

This chain uses TRBV9 with TRBJ2-1; D perhaps matches TRBD1 (5 bases). V lost 3 bases and J 12 bases, leaving 16 bases between the germline ends. Germline-derived CDR1 and CDR2 are SGDLS and YYNGEE. This CDR3 region has 13 residues. CDR3: CASSGRGLGVQFF. The CDR3 nucleotides read TGTGCCAGCAGCGGAAGGGGCCTCGGCGTGCAGTTCTTC.

The chain carries TRBV5-1 and TRBJ2-7, with a possible D match to TRBD2 (5 bases). V lost 0 bases and J 0 bases, leaving 13 bases between the germline ends. The CDR3 runs to 16 residues. CDR1 is SGHRS and CDR2 is YFSETQ in the germline V gene. CDR3 nucleotides: TGCGCCAGCAGCTTGGCCGCAGCGGATAGCTCCTACGAGCAGTACTTC. This translates into CASSLAAADSSYEQYF.

This chain uses TRBV21-1 with TRBJ2-4; the D call TRBD1 from the table was never checked on the DNA. The DNA end lines up better with TRBJ2-7; the J call may be wrong. TRBV21-1 constitutes a pseudogene. This CDR3 has 15 residues. CDR3 residues: CASSKGVGTGYEQYF. The CDR3, as DNA: TGTGCCAGCAGCAAAGGGGTAGGGACAGGGTACGAGCAGTACTTC.

This clonotype was counted only a few times. The J gene is TRBJ2-3, the V gene TRBV20-1; unclear D gene. V lost 4 bases, J lost 14 bases, and 22 bases lay in between. CDR1 is DFQATT and CDR2 is SNEGSKA in the germline V gene (reference sequence). The CDR3 extends over 13 amino acids. The CDR3 protein is CSATDLQHRYAYF. As DNA, the CDR3 is TGCAGTGCTACGGACCTGCAGCACAGATACGCGTATTTT.

The chain recombines TRBV27 with TRBJ2-7, with D perhaps assigned TRBD1 or TRBD2 (5 bases each). The V end was cut by 3 bases, the J end by 1 base, with 16 bases between. The CDR3 is 16 amino acids. The V gene's germline CDR1 is MNHEY and CDR2 SMNVEV (reference sequence). CDR3 sequence (DNA): TGTGCCAGCAGTTTGGGGCCCCACGGGGCTTCCTACGAGCAGTACTTC. Translating gives CASSLGPHGASYEQYF.

A remark on this clonotype: Mismatch with germline at one junction end may stem from a read error. This chain connects TRBV2 to TRBJ1-6; D is unresolved. CDR3 length: 15 residues. CDR1 and CDR2 from the germline V gene are SNHLY and FYNNEI. The CDR3 coding sequence is TGTGCCAGCAGTAAGACAAACCAAAGGAATTCACCCCCCCACTTT. Translated: CASSKTNQRNSPPHF.